The rows below give T cell receptor beta chains drawn from one sample of a study of identical twins. TCRdb used MiXCR to reprocess the 5' RACE reads, holding one entry per CDR3 protein. The repertoire holds approximately 700,000 distinct CDR3 sequences, with 18% as singletons. This sample also appeared in a second study, on T cells expressing NK-cell markers.

Sample: PBMCs. These receptors were obtained from a woman under 30 in good health. The CDR3 runs from the conserved cysteine through the conserved F or W. The D gene is left open where the match is weak. The listing skips clone size in some rows; elsewhere it reads once, few, many or a size class.

V	D	size	J	CDR3	DNA
TRBV5-6	TRBD2	.	TRBJ2-5	CASSRTSAGETQYF	TGTGCCAGCAGCCGGACTAGCGCGGGGGAGACCCAGTACTTC
TRBV12-3/TRBV12-4	TRBD1	few	TRBJ2-4	CASSSTGEAKNIQYF	TGTGCCAGCAGTTCTACAGGGGAAGCCAAAAACATTCAGTACTTC
TRBV12-3/TRBV12-4	.	.	TRBJ2-2	CASSRQSGELFF	TGTGCCAGCAGTCGACAATCCGGGGAGCTGTTTTTT
TRBV12-3/TRBV12-4	TRBD2	.	TRBJ2-5	CASSFAGGPGETQYF	TGTGCCAGCAGTTTCGCGGGGGGGCCTGGTGAGACCCAGTACTTC
TRBV5-1	.	once	TRBJ2-3	CASSVLPDTDTQYF	TGCGCCAGCAGCGTCCTACCTGACACAGATACGCAGTATTTT
TRBV10-3	.	.	TRBJ1-1	CAGRADLRRGGRTEAFF	TGTGCCGGTCGCGCTGATTTGAGGCGCGGGGGTCGCACTGAAGCTTTCTTT
TRBV20-1	.	few	TRBJ2-7	CSARVRDSYEQYF	TGCAGTGCTAGAGTGCGGGATTCCTACGAGCAGTACTTC
TRBV12-3/TRBV12-4	TRBD1	few	TRBJ1-2	CASSLQGAGYTF	TGTGCCAGCAGTTTACAGGGGGCTGGCTACACCTTC
TRBV20-1	.	.	TRBJ2-3	CSARYGSRATQYF	TGCAGTGCTAGATACGGGAGTCGGGCTACGCAGTATTTT
TRBV3-1	TRBD2	.	TRBJ2-1	CASRGGLGDEQFF	TGTGCCAGCCGGGGGGGCCTGGGGGATGAGCAGTTCTTC
TRBV27	.	.	TRBJ2-3	CASSSVASGTDTQYF	TGTGCCAGCAGTTCGGTGGCTAGCGGCACAGATACGCAGTATTTT
TRBV20-1	TRBD2	.	TRBJ2-2	CSARLAGGYYTGELFF	TGCAGTGCTAGGCTAGCGGGAGGATATTACACCGGGGAGCTGTTTTTT
TRBV7-6	TRBD2	few	TRBJ2-1	CASSLGRSGRVYNEQFF	TGTGCCAGCAGCTTAGGGCGGAGCGGGAGAGTGTACAATGAGCAGTTCTTC
TRBV10-3	.	.	TRBJ2-7	CAISESLNTGEQYF	TGTGCCATCAGTGAGAGCCTCAATACGGGGGAGCAGTACTTC
TRBV12-3/TRBV12-4	.	many	TRBJ1-1	CASSFRETEAFF	TGTGCCAGCAGCTTCAGGGAGACTGAAGCTTTCTTT
TRBV7-2	.	few	TRBJ2-3	CASSSQEVFTDTQYF	TGTGCCAGCAGCTCTCAGGAGGTTTTCACAGATACGCAGTATTTT
TRBV9	TRBD2	few	TRBJ2-7	CASSVGLAGGEQYF	TGTGCCAGCAGCGTAGGACTAGCGGGGGGCGAGCAGTACTTC
TRBV12-3/TRBV12-4	.	.	TRBJ2-1	CASRETVYNEQFF	TGTGCCAGCAGGGAGACGGTCTACAATGAGCAGTTCTTC
TRBV29-1	.	.	TRBJ1-1	CSAGPFTEAFF	TGCAGCGCCGGACCTTTCACTGAAGCTTTCTTT
TRBV29-1	.	few	TRBJ1-1	CSVEVAEAFF	TGCAGCGTGGAGGTGGCTGAAGCTTTCTTT
TRBV12-3/TRBV12-4	.	.	TRBJ1-4	CASSLVYGTYEKLFF	TGTGCCAGCAGTTTAGTTTACGGGACTTATGAAAAACTGTTTTTT
TRBV29-1	TRBD1	.	TRBJ1-1	CSVAHTGGTEAFF	TGCAGCGTTGCTCATACAGGGGGTACTGAAGCTTTCTTT
TRBV9	.	few	TRBJ2-1	CASSVPGAGMKIF	TGTGCCAGCAGCGTGCCAGGGGCGGGTATGAAGATCTTC
TRBV12-3/TRBV12-4	.	.	TRBJ2-3	CASSFPGNTDTQYF	TGTGCCAGCAGTTTCCCAGGGAACACAGATACGCAGTATTTT
TRBV5-1	TRBD1	.	TRBJ1-4	CASSRDSRGGTNEKLFF	TGCGCCAGCAGTCGGGACAGTCGAGGGGGTACTAATGAAAAACTGTTTTTT
TRBV5-6	.	many	TRBJ2-1	CASSLYRTYNEQFF	TGTGCCAGCAGCTTGTACCGGACATACAATGAGCAGTTCTTC
TRBV7-9	.	.	TRBJ2-7	CASSWEGAAHPSYEQYF	TGTGCCAGCAGTTGGGAGGGGGCAGCACATCCCTCCTACGAGCAGTACTTC
TRBV7-2	.	.	TRBJ2-7	CASSRTAFYEQYF	TGTGCCAGCAGCCGGACTGCTTTCTACGAGCAGTACTTC
TRBV12-3/TRBV12-4	TRBD1	many	TRBJ2-7	CASSVTGGGSYEQYF	TGTGCCAGCAGTGTCACAGGGGGTGGGTCCTACGAGCAGTACTTC
TRBV5-1	TRBD2	few	TRBJ2-7	CASSFSGNSEQYF	TGCGCCAGCTCGTTTAGCGGGAATTCCGAGCAGTACTTC
TRBV7-2	.	few	TRBJ2-3	CASSLEARYTPDTQYF	TGTGCCAGCAGCTTGGAAGCCCGTTATACGCCAGATACGCAGTATTTT
TRBV7-9	TRBD1	few	TRBJ1-4	CASSLGRGNRLFF	TGTGCCAGCAGCTTGGGCAGGGGGAACAGGCTGTTTTTT
TRBV5-1	.	.	TRBJ2-7	CASSLAAGEVYEQYF	TGCGCCAGCAGCTTGGCGGCAGGGGAGGTCTACGAGCAGTACTTC
TRBV27	.	.	TRBJ2-7	CASSIGTPIIYEQYF	TGTGCCAGCAGTATCGGGACCCCAATTATCTACGAGCAGTACTTC
TRBV4-1	TRBD1	few	TRBJ1-6	CASSHDRGGSPLHF	TGCGCCAGCAGCCATGACAGGGGAGGCTCACCCCTCCACTTT
TRBV7-2	.	many	TRBJ1-2	CASSLNRLDGYTF	TGTGCCAGCAGCTTAAATCGACTGGATGGCTACACCTTC